One sample yielded the 15 T cell receptor beta chains listed below, sequenced in a study of Graves' ophthalmopathy and Graves' hyperthyroidism. TCR beta CDR3 regions were amplified from RNA transcripts. First-round RT-PCR employed HTBI primers, with a second-round multiplex PCR after it. TCRdb reanalysed the multiplex PCR reads using MiXCR and keeps one entry per CDR3 protein. The sample holds about 740,000 distinct CDR3 sequences; approximately 40% are singletons and the top ten take approximately 43%. The material sequenced was peripheral blood. Receptors were obtained from an adult man with Graves' ophthalmopathy.

In its sample, this clonotype was seen many times. The J gene is TRBJ1-2, the V gene TRBV2, with D maybe TRBD1 (5 bases). The length of the CDR3 is 13 residues. The V end lost 4 bases, the J end lost 4 bases, and 10 bases lay between the germline ends. CDR1 and CDR2 from the germline V gene are SNHLY and FYNNEI. CDR3 sequence: CASSAGPFYGYTF. CDR3 sequence (DNA): TGTGCCAGCAGTGCGGGGCCCTTCTATGGCTACACCTTC.

This clonotype was seen a few times. The V call is TRBV6-2 or TRBV6-3, the J call TRBJ1-5; 12 nucleotides line up with TRBD1. The CDR3 is made up of 15 amino acids. Trimming cost V 7 bases and J 4 bases; bases outside gene matches: 5. The V gene's germline CDR1 is MNHEY and CDR2 SVGEGT. The CDR3 reads CASTLGQGANQPQHF. Here the CDR3 DNA reads TGTGCCAGCACCCTGGGACAGGGGGCGAATCAGCCCCAGCATTTT.

There are many counts of this clonotype. This chain uses TRBV9 with TRBJ2-5; TRBD1 matches at 7 bases. V lost 3 bases, J lost 5 bases, and 7 bases stayed unmatched. The CDR3 spans 14 residues. Germline CDR1 SGDLS, CDR2 YYNGEE. The CDR3 sequence is CASSGTGLSETQYF. CDR3 sequence (DNA): TGTGCCAGCAGCGGGACAGGCCTTTCGGAGACCCAGTACTTC.

This clonotype is a singleton in its sample. The junction departs from the called germline gene at one end, perhaps through a read error. The chain links TRBV10-3 to TRBJ2-7; a weak D match, TRBD1 (7 bases). From germline, CDR1 is ENHRY and CDR2 SYGVKD. The CDR3 runs 15 residues. As DNA, the CDR3 is TGTGCCAGCAGTTACTCAGGAGGGGGCCCACTCGAGCAGTACTTC. Amino acids: CASSYSGGGPLEQYF.

In this sample, this clonotype turned up many times. This chain links TRBV7-6 with TRBJ1-4; no clear D. The CDR3 is 16 amino acids. V lost 5 bases, J lost 7 bases, and 20 bases lay in between. CDR1 is SGHVS, CDR2 FNYEAQ, per germline. The CDR3 loop is CASSTETTLIGEKLFF. The CDR3 coding sequence is TGTGCCAGCAGCACCGAGACAACGCTAATAGGTGAAAAACTGTTTTTT.

This clonotype was seen more than once but under ten times. The gene calls are TRBV9 and TRBJ1-6; 11 bases map to TRBD1. J gave up 10 bases and V 4 bases, and 7 bases lay outside the gene matches. This CDR3 has 15 residues. Looked up from germline, CDR1 is SGDLS and CDR2 is YYNGEE. The chain's CDR3 is CASSLDRGRRSPLHF. The CDR3 DNA reads TGTGCCAGCAGCTTGGACAGGGGGCGCCGGTCACCCCTCCACTTT. Supplemented by reference TRBV9 and TRBJ1-6, the full variable domain reads DSGVTQTPKHLITATGQRVTLRCSPRSGDLSVYWYQQSLDQGLQFLIQYYNGEERAKGNILERFSAQQFPDLHSELNLSSLELGDSALYFCASSLDRGRRSPLHFGNGTRLTVT.

This clonotype turned up a few times. V usage is TRBV2 and J usage is TRBJ1-5; D might be TRBD1 (5 bases). Per the germline V gene, CDR1 is SNHLY and CDR2 is FYNNEI. Trimming shortened V by 5 bases and J by 0 bases, and 14 bases separated the two germline ends. The CDR3 consists of 16 residues. The CDR3 DNA is TGTGCCAGCAGTTACTCGGGGGAAACTAGCAATCAGCCCCAGCATTTT. Protein product: CASSYSGETSNQPQHF. Full variable domain (rest looked up from reference TRBV2 and TRBJ1-5): EPEVTQTPSHQVTQMGQEVILRCVPISNHLYFYWYRQILGQKVEFLVSFYNNEISEKSEIFDDQFSVERPDGSNFTLKIRSTKLEDSAMYFCASSYSGETSNQPQHFGDGTRLSIL.

With regard to this clonotype: Because the CDR3 is missing its conserved closing phenylalanine or tryptophan, this is likely a read error. This rearrangement joins TRBV5-5 to TRBJ2-7; 8 nucleotides align to TRBD1. The V segment lost 4 bases and the J segment 3 bases; nucleotides outside the gene matches: 6. The CDR3 consists of 14 residues. Germline-derived CDR1 and CDR2 are SGHKS and YYEKEE (reference sequence). The CDR3: CASSRGTGNYEQYL. The CDR3 DNA reads as TGTGCCAGCAGCAGAGGGACAGGAAACTACGAGCAGTACCTC.

The rearrangement links TRBV2 to TRBJ2-7; a possible D gene is TRBD2 (5 bases). Trimming took 5 bases from V and 3 from J, leaving 20 bases between them. CDR3 length: 16 amino acids. The V gene's germline CDR1 is SNHLY and CDR2 FYNNEI. The CDR3 DNA sequence: TGTGCCAGCAGTTTAGCGCCACCCAAGGGCTACTACGAGCAGTACTTC. It is translated as CASSLAPPKGYYEQYF.

The table lists this clonotype with many counts. The gene calls are TRBV10-2 and TRBJ2-7, with 7 bases identical to TRBD1. V lost 5 bases and J lost 4; bases outside the gene matches: 11. The germline V gene encodes CDR1 WSHSY and CDR2 SAAADI. This CDR3 contains 15 residues. As DNA, the CDR3 is TGCGCCAGCAGTCCGTCACGGACAGGTGCATACGAGCAGTACTTC. It yields the protein CASSPSRTGAYEQYF.

The chain uses TRBV7-6 and TRBJ2-2; maybe TRBD1 (6 bases). Germline lookup yields CDR1 SGHVS and CDR2 FNYEAQ. This CDR3 has 17 residues. With 2 bases removed from V and 0 bases from J, the gap between germline ends came to 13 bases. The CDR3 protein is CASSLRHQGTNTGELFF. The CDR3 region has the DNA TGTGCCAGCAGCTTACGTCATCAGGGGACGAACACCGGGGAGCTGTTTTTT.

Many counts were recorded for this clonotype. The chain has TRBV15 and TRBJ1-1; unclear D gene. Germline CDR1 reads LNHNV; CDR2 reads YYDKDF (reference sequence). This CDR3 region has 13 residues. The germline V and J ends were trimmed by 3 bases and 7 bases, with 12 bases remaining between them. The CDR3 reads CATSRSQAGEAFF. CDR3 bases: TGTGCCACCAGCAGGAGCCAGGCAGGTGAAGCTTTCTTT.

V gene TRBV7-9 combines with J gene TRBJ2-3; D is unresolved. Germline V gives CDR1 SEHNR, CDR2 FQNEAQ (reference sequence). Trimming pared 0 bases from V and 7 bases from J, leaving 5 bases between. The CDR3 is 12 residues long. CDR3 residues: CASSLAGHTQYF. CDR3 coding DNA: TGTGCCAGCAGCTTAGCAGGACATACGCAGTATTTT.

CDR3 sequence reads: CASSVVGAGPEEKLFF. DNA of the CDR3: TGTGCCAGCAGCGTAGTGGGGGCGGGACCGGAGGAAAAACTGTTTTTT. The rearrangement uses TRBV9 and TRBJ1-4, with a possible D match to TRBD1 (6 bases). The CDR3 covers 16 residues. Germline assignment: CDR1 SGDLS and CDR2 YYNGEE. With 0 bases removed from V and 8 bases from J, the gap between germline ends came to 17 bases.

This rearrangement joins TRBV2 to TRBJ2-7, with TRBD1 as a possible D gene (6 bases). The CDR3 consists of 15 residues. Trimming cost V 5 bases and J 6 bases, with 20 bases left between them. CDR1 is SNHLY, CDR2 FYNNEI, per germline. CDR3 nucleotide sequence: TGTGCCAGCAGTAGTACCGACAGGCACCCCTTCGAGCAGTACTTC. Translated: CASSSTDRHPFEQYF.